This TCR beta chain was documented in a study of blood T cell repertoires in COVID-19 (dated by TCRdb to the early 2020s). Concerning the study at large: Samples from collaborators originated in the United States, Italy and Spain and spanned both the acute and convalescent phases of COVID-19. The material from the prospective study consisted of cDNA or gDNA derived from T cells, B-cell-depleted T cells, or PBMCs. Subjects who had been exposed to COVID-19, were actively infected with it, or had recovered from it provided the deeply sampled blood TCRbeta repertoires that made up the dataset. The repertoires were released in a freely available public database meant as a resource for research on the immune response to SARS-CoV-2. Samples were obtained from the ongoing ImmuneRACE study (first 160 participants) and from some 1,300 subjects provided by 6 global collaborators. Nearly every sample came with metadata listing a de-identified subject ID, COVID-19 status, age in years and sex. Where HLA class I and class II types were available, the types were taken from metadata supplied by the sample provider, not from assay-based typing. Summary of the overall study and its limitations: The amount of clinical and demographic metadata varied by source and participant and was provided uncurated.

Enrolling through a virtual design, the prospective study's participants ranged in age from roughly 18 to 89 years and lived across about two dozen United States geographic areas. In the prospective study, participants were assigned to cohorts based on the clinical history participants reported in a screening survey and a study questionnaire. Each participant in the prospective study had whole blood, serum and a nasopharyngeal or oropharyngeal swab collected by mobile phlebotomists. Over an approximately 2-month period, participants in the prospective study had the option of providing additional blood draws and questionnaires. Before DNA extraction, prospective study blood samples were shipped either frozen or at room temperature. V and J are truncated by 3 bases and 3 bases respectively, leaving an intervening sequence of 8 bases. Taken from the germline V gene, the CDR1 and CDR2 loops are ENHRY and SYGVKD. Inclusive of the bounding cysteine and phenylalanine, the CDR3 is 14 residues long. The only DNA kept is the CDR3, 42 bases in frame from the first base.

TCRbeta CDR3 regions were amplified from genomic DNA by means of the immunoSEQ Assay, a bias-controlled multiplex PCR. On the authors' methods: The number of nucleated cells in each sample was estimated by amplification of reference gene primers within the assay. Sequence reads were collapsed and filtered to measure the absolute abundance of every unique TCRbeta CDR3 rearrangement. For each sample, productive Simpson clonality was calculated by taking the square root of Simpson's diversity index across productive rearrangements. The source is immuneACCESS, and TCRdb retained only in-frame sequences with V and J called. Part of the clones is not carried over; for the studies checked, unresolved V genes explain less than half of this, and the remainder is unexplained. The DNA was the basis for D and trimming; V, J and clone size are from that table. The sample table shows some 240,000 clones, and around 85% are seen once. In total, the top ten clones hold less than 4% of the sample.

As concerns this clone: Its antigen has not been determined. Base qualities are missing; no much larger clone stands one base away.

The clonotype was recovered from a woman between 40 and 50 years old with acute COVID-19. Recombination linked TRBV10-3 to TRBJ2-2; a tentative D call is TRBD1 (6 bases match). The sample consisted of PBMCs or T cells enriched from blood (not recorded which). The CDR3 region has the sequence CAISDEGDTGELFF. In nucleotide form, the sequence is TGTGCCATCAGTGATGAGGGGGACACCGGGGAGCTGTTTTTT.